Detailed here is one T cell receptor (beta chain). The target antigen is unknown. Sequence at one end of the junction differs from germline and may be a read error. This entry comes from a study of blood T cells in healthy people across ages. The use of a sample-barcoded 5' primer and a J-beta primer mix characterized a second PCR of roughly 6 to 11 cycles. Each CDR3 protein gets one entry after TCRdb re-called the 5' RACE reads with MiXCR. The sample has some 1 million distinct CDR3 sequences, around 43% seen once; the top ten hold 18%. General observations from the study: Percentage of naive T cells showed a strong correlation with TCR beta diversity.

The sequencing sample was made of blood. The source is a woman aged 55-69 years in good health.

CDR3 nucleotides: TGTGCCCGCAGCCAAGCGACAGGGGGCTTTGGCTACACCTTC. This translates into CARSQATGGFGYTF. V and J are TRBV4-2 and TRBJ1-2; 10 bases are shared with TRBD1. CDR3 length: 14 amino acids. Germline V lookup: CDR1 LGHNA, CDR2 YNFKEQ.